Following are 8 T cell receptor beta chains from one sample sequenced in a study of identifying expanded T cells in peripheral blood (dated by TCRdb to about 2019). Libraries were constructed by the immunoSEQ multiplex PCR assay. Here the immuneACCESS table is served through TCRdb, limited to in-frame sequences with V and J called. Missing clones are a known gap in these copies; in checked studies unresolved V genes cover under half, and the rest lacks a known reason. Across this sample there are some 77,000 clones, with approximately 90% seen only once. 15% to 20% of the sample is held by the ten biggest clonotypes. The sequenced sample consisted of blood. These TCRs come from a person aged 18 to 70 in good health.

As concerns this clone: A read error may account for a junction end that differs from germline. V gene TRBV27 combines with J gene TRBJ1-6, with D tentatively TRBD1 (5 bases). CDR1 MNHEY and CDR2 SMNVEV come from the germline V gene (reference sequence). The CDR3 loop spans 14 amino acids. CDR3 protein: CASSFRAINSPLHF. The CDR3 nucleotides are TGTGCCAGTAGTTTCAGGGCTATAAATTCACCCCTCCACTTT.

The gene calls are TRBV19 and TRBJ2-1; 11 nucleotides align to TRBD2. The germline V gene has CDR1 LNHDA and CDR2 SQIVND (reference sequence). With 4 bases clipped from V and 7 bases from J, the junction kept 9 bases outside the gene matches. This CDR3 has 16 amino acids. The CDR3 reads CASSTYSGGAQNEQFF. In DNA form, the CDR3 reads TGTGCCAGTAGTACTTATAGCGGGGGGGCACAGAATGAGCAGTTCTTC.

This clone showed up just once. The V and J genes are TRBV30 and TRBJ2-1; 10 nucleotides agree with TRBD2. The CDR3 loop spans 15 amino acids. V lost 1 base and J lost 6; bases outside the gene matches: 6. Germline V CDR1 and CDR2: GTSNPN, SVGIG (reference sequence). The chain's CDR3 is CAWSEGSGGPNEQFF. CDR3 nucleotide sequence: TGTGCCTGGAGTGAGGGTAGCGGGGGGCCCAATGAGCAGTTCTTC.

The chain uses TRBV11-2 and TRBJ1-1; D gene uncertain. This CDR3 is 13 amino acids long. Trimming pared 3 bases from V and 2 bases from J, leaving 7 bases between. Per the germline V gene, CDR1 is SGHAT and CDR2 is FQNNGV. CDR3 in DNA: TGTGCCAGCAGCTTTTCAGGCAACACTGAAGCTTTCTTT. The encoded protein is CASSFSGNTEAFF. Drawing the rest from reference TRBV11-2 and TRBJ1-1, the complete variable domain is EAGVAQSPRYKIIEKRQSVAFWCNPISGHATLYWYQQILGQGPKLLIQFQNNGVVDDSQLPKDRFSAERLKGVDSTLKIQPAKLEDSAVYLCASSFSGNTEAFFGQGTRLTVV.

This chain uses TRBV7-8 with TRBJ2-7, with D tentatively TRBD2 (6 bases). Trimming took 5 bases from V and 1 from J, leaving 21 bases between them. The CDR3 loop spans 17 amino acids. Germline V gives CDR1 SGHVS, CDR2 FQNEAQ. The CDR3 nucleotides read TGTGCCAGCAGCCCCCAGCGAGCGGGTCTACAATCCTACGAGCAGTACTTC. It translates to CASSPQRAGLQSYEQYF.

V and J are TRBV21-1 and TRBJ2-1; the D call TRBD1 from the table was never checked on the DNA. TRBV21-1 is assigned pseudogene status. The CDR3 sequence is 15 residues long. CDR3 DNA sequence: TGTGCCAGCACGCCTGGGGGCAGGGTGGATGATGAGCAGTTCTTC. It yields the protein CASTPGGRVDDEQFF.

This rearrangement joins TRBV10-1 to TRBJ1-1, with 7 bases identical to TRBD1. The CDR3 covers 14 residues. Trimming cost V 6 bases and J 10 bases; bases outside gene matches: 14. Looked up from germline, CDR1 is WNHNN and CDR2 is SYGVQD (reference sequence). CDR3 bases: TGCGCCAGCAGCGATGACAGGGACTACTCCCGAGCTTTCTTT. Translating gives CASSDDRDYSRAFF.

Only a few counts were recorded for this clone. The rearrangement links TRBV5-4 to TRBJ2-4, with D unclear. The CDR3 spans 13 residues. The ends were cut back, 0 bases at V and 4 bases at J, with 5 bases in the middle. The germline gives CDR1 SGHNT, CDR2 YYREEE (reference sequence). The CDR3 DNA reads TGTGCCAGCAGCTTGGTAGGGAAAAACATTCAGTACTTC. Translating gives CASSLVGKNIQYF.